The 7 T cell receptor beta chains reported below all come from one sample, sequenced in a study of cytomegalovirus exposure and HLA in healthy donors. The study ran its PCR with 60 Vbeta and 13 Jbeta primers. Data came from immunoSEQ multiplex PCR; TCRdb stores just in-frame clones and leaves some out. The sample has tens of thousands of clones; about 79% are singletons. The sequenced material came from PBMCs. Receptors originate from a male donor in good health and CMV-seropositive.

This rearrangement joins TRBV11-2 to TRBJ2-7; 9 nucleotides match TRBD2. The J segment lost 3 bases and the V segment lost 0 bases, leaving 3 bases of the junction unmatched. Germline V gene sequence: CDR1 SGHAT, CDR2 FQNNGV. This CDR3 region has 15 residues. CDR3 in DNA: TGTGCCAGCAGCTTAGAAGCGGGGGGATTCTACGAGCAGTACTTC. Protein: CASSLEAGGFYEQYF.

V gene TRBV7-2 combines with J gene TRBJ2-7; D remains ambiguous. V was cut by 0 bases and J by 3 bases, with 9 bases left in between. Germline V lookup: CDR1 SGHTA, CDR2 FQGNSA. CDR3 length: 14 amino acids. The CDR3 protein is CASSLATPLYEQYF. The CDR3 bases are TGTGCCAGCAGCTTAGCCACACCCCTCTACGAGCAGTACTTC.

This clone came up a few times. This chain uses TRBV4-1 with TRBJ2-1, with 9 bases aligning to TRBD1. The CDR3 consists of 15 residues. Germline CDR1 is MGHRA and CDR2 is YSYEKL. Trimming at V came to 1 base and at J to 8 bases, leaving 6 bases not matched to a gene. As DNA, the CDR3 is TGCGCCAGCAGCCAAGTAGGACAGGGGTTCCATGAGCAGTTCTTC. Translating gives CASSQVGQGFHEQFF.

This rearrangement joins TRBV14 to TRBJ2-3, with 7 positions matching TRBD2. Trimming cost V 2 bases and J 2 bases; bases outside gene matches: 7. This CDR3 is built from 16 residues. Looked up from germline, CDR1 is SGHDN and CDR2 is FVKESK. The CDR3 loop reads CASSQTSGVTTDTQYF. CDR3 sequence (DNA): TGTGCCAGCAGCCAAACCAGCGGGGTCACCACAGATACGCAGTATTTT.

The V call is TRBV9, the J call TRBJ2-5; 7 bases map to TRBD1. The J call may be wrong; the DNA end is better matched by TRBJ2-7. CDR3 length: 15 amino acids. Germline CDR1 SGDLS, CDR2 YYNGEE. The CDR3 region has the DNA TGTGCCAGCAGCGTAGGGGGACAGCTCTCCTACGAGCAGTACTTC. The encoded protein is CASSVGGQLSYEQYF.

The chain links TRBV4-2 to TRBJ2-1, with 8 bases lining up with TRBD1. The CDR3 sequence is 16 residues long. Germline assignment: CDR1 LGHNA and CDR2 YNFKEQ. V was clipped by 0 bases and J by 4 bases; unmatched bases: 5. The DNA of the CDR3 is TGTGCCAGCAGCCAAGACACAGGGGGTCTATACAATGAGCAGTTCTTC. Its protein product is CASSQDTGGLYNEQFF.

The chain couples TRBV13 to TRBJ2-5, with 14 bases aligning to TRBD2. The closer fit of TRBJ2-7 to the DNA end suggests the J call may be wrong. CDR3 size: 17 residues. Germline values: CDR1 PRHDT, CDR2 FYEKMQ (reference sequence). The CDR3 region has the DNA TGTGCCAGCAGCTCCCATGGACTAGCGGGGGGACGCTACGAGCAGTACTTC. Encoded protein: CASSSHGLAGGRYEQYF.